These 8 T cell receptor beta chains were all obtained from the same sample, sequenced in a study of graft-versus-host responses after intestinal transplantation. Antigens for these TCRs are unknown. Generated by immunoSEQ multiplex PCR, the TCRdb table keeps only in-frame clones and is missing some. The table includes around 100,000 clones, about 90% detected once. The sequences come from unstimulated CD4+ T cells sorted from spleen or lymph node cells, collected before transplant. The source is a human donor who was the organ donor for an intestinal transplant.

This chain links TRBV5-1 with TRBJ2-5, with 12 positions matching TRBD1. CDR3 length: 14 amino acids. Per the germline V gene, CDR1 is SGHRS and CDR2 is YFSETQ. The trim removed 5 bases at V and 4 bases at J, leaving 3 bases unmatched. CDR3: CASSKGQGAETQYF. CDR3 DNA sequence: TGCGCCAGCAGTAAGGGACAGGGGGCAGAGACCCAGTACTTC.

CDR3 loop: CASSQDPAIPTGELFF. In DNA, the CDR3 is TGCGCCAGCAGCCAAGACCCCGCGATCCCCACCGGGGAGCTGTTTTTT. The V and J genes are TRBV4-1 and TRBJ2-2; no definite D call. The CDR3 contains 16 residues. V lost 0 bases and J lost 4, with 12 bases in between. CDR1 and CDR2 (germline): MGHRA, YSYEKL.

The chain couples TRBV11-2 to TRBJ1-1; D remains unclear. This CDR3 contains 16 residues. The germline V and J ends were trimmed by 5 bases and 4 bases, with 20 bases remaining between them. Looked up from germline, CDR1 is SGHAT and CDR2 is FQNNGV. The CDR3, as DNA: TGTGCCAGCAGCCCCTGGGCGCTGGGTCTCGGCACTGAAGCTTTCTTT. Its protein is CASSPWALGLGTEAFF.

For the CDR3, the DNA is TGTGCCAGCAGCCTGGGTCTGGGTAGCCACTACGAGCAGTACTTC. This codes for CASSLGLGSHYEQYF. The genes are TRBV7-9 and TRBJ2-7, with unresolved D. V lost 5 bases and J 3 bases, leaving 17 bases between the germline ends. Per germline, CDR1 SEHNR and CDR2 FQNEAQ (reference sequence). CDR3 length: 15 residues.

The gene calls are TRBV7-8 and TRBJ1-5, with a possible D match to TRBD1 (6 bases). The CDR3 runs 16 residues. Germline loops: CDR1 SGHVS, CDR2 FQNEAQ. V gave up 1 base and J gave up 0 bases, with 10 bases separating them. The CDR3 nucleotides are TGTGCCAGCAGCTTAGAGGTGGGACATAGCAATCAGCCCCAGCATTTT. Translating gives CASSLEVGHSNQPQHF. Full variable domain (missing parts from reference TRBV7-8 and TRBJ1-5): GAGVSQSPRYKVAKRGQDVALRCDPISGHVSLFWYQQALGQGPEFLTYFQNEAQLDKSGLPSDRFFAERPEGSVSTLKIQRTQQEDSAVYLCASSLEVGHSNQPQHFGDGTRLSIL.

This chain connects TRBV6-6 to TRBJ1-5, with 8 nucleotides matching TRBD1. With 6 bases clipped from V and 3 bases from J, the junction kept 7 bases outside the gene matches. The CDR3 runs 15 residues. Germline V gene data show CDR1 as MNHNY and CDR2 as SVGAGI (reference sequence). This chain's CDR3 is CASRSGQGFNQPQHF. CDR3 nucleotides: TGTGCCAGCAGAAGCGGACAGGGCTTCAATCAGCCCCAGCATTTT.

V and J are TRBV7-9 and TRBJ1-2, with 8 bases matching TRBD1. The CDR3 has 12 amino acids. J was trimmed by 10 bases and V by 5 bases; bases with no gene match: 6. Germline V CDR1 and CDR2: SEHNR, FQNEAQ (reference sequence). In DNA form, the CDR3 reads TGTGCCAGCAGCCAAGGACAGGGCTCCTACACCTTC. It translates to CASSQGQGSYTF. The full variable domain, with the rest looked up from reference TRBV7-9 and TRBJ1-2, is DTGVSQNPRHKITKRGQNVTFRCDPISEHNRLYWYRQTLGQGPEFLTYFQNEAQLEKSRLLSDRFSAERPKGSFSTLEIQRTEQGDSAMYLCASSQGQGSYTFGSGTRLTVV.

This chain uses TRBV11-3 with TRBJ1-1; D remains unclear. Per germline, CDR1 SGHNT and CDR2 YENEEA. Trimming took 0 bases from V and 0 from J, leaving 2 bases between them. This CDR3 is built from 13 residues. The CDR3 region is CASSLDMNTEAFF. DNA for the CDR3: TGTGCCAGCAGCTTAGACATGAACACTGAAGCTTTCTTT.